This T cell receptor beta chain was observed in a study of human T cells and chemical hapten exposure. On the study more broadly: While the approximately 25-week study was under way, patients received diphenylcyclopropenone on the scalp every week.

Trimming removed 4 bases from V and 2 bases from J, with 15 bases in between. There are 16 residues in the CDR3. Germline V gene lookup returns CDR1 LNHDA and CDR2 SQIVND (reference sequence). Noted time point: patch test 1, 2 weeks after DPC sensitization. The treatment: therapeutic diphenylcyclopropenone sensitization with weekly scalp DPC. Ten or more counts support this clonotype. TCRdb processed the RACE reads anew with MiXCR; each CDR3 protein has one entry. The sample has 95,000 or so distinct CDR3 sequences, roughly a tenth seen once. The gene calls are TRBV19 and TRBJ1-5; D possibly corresponds to TRBD1 (5 bases). The receptor was derived from a man aged 35-49 years with alopecia areata. Some clones in this sample may be carry-over from other donors' samples. The sequencing used whole blood, collected in connection with sensitization to the hapten diphenylcyclopropenone (DPC). CDR3 sequence (DNA): TGTGCCAGTAGTAACCGCCGGGACCGGGGCAATCAGCCCCAGCATTTT. It specifies CASSNRRDRGNQPQHF.